Below are 30 T cell receptor beta chains sequenced from a single sample in a study of T cells after yellow fever vaccination. MiXCR, applied by TCRdb to the 5' RACE reads, yields one record per CDR3 protein. The sample carries 200,000 to 300,000 distinct CDR3 sequences, around 6.7% recorded once. Sequencing used CD4+ T cells sorted from PBMCs, obtained on the day of the yellow fever booster vaccination. The receptors were sampled from a man in his thirties or forties who received the YFV17D yellow fever vaccine.

This clonotype was seen more than once but under ten times. The rearrangement uses TRBV7-3 and TRBJ2-2; TRBD2 matches 9 bases. V lost 1 base and J lost 0; bases outside the gene matches: 3. CDR1 SGHTA and CDR2 FQGTGA come from the germline V gene. CDR3 length: 17 amino acids. CDR3 nucleotide sequence: TGTGCCAGCAGCTTAAGAGCGGGGGGCCCGAACACCGGGGAGCTGTTTTTT. It specifies CASSLRAGGPNTGELFF.

This clonotype was detected ten times or more. V usage is TRBV2 and J usage is TRBJ2-1; 7 bases fit TRBD2. V shed 6 bases and J 3 bases; nucleotides not matched to a gene: 2. CDR3 length: 13 amino acids. Germline V gene sequence: CDR1 SNHLY, CDR2 FYNNEI. The CDR3 nucleotides are TGTGCCAGCAGGGCTAGCGGCTACAATGAGCAGTTCTTC. This translates into CASRASGYNEQFF.

The chain has TRBV15 and TRBJ2-1, with 8 positions matching TRBD2. The CDR3 is 17 residues long. Germline-derived CDR1 and CDR2 are LNHNV and YYDKDF (reference sequence). The V and J ends lost 3 bases and 1 base, in that order; junction bases with no gene match: 8. This CDR3 is CATSRFGREVSYNEQFF. CDR3 coding DNA: TGTGCCACCAGCAGGTTTGGGCGGGAGGTTTCCTACAATGAGCAGTTCTTC.

This clonotype was detected only a few times. The CDR3 reads CASSRGTSGSYEQFF. As DNA, the CDR3 is TGTGCCAGCAGTCGCGGGACTAGCGGGAGTTATGAGCAGTTCTTC. The chain couples TRBV12-3 or TRBV12-4 to TRBJ2-1, with TRBD2 matching over 14 bases. The CDR3 has 15 amino acids. The V and J ends lost 5 bases and 8 bases, in that order; junction bases with no gene match: 5.

This clonotype was recorded at least ten times. CDR3: CASSSGQLKTQYF. The CDR3 DNA reads as TGCGCCAGCAGCTCGGGACAGCTGAAGACCCAGTACTTC. The chain couples TRBV5-1 to TRBJ2-5; 7 bases match TRBD1. The CDR3 is 13 residues long. V lost 3 bases and J lost 6; bases outside the gene matches: 5. Germline assignment: CDR1 SGHRS and CDR2 YFSETQ. Using reference TRBV5-1 and TRBJ2-5 for the parts outside the CDR3, the full variable domain is KAGVTQTPRYLIKTRGQQVTLSCSPISGHRSVSWYQQTPGQGLQFLFEYFSETQRNKGNFPGRFSGRQFSNSRSEMNVSTLELGDSALYLCASSSGQLKTQYFGPGTRLLVL.

This clonotype was recorded a few times. The chain is built from TRBV3-1 and TRBJ2-1; 11 bases line up with TRBD2. Germline lookup yields CDR1 LGHDT and CDR2 YNNKEL (reference sequence). The ends lost 3 bases at V and 7 bases at J; junction bases unmatched: 5. This CDR3 is 15 amino acids long. CDR3 loop: CASSHRLAGNNEQFF. CDR3 nucleotides: TGTGCCAGCAGCCATAGACTAGCGGGGAATAATGAGCAGTTCTTC.

V usage is TRBV20-1 and J usage is TRBJ2-2; TRBD1 matches at 10 bases. The CDR3 is made up of 15 amino acids. The ends lost 3 bases at V and 5 bases at J; junction bases unmatched: 6. Germline V gives CDR1 DFQATT, CDR2 SNEGSKA (reference sequence). The CDR3 loop is CSARGQGKKTGELFF. The CDR3 coding sequence is TGCAGTGCTAGGGGACAGGGGAAAAAGACCGGGGAGCTGTTTTTT.

This clonotype was counted between two and nine times. The gene calls are TRBV6-6 and TRBJ2-6; D is unresolved. The CDR3 totals 12 residues. V lost 7 bases and J 4 bases, leaving 5 bases between the germline ends. Per the germline V gene, CDR1 is MNHNY and CDR2 is SVGAGI (reference sequence). CDR3 residues: CASNGGANVLTF. DNA for the CDR3: TGTGCCAGCAATGGCGGGGCCAACGTCCTGACTTTC.

This clonotype appeared many times. V and J are TRBV19 and TRBJ1-1, with TRBD1 matching 9 bases. With 6 bases clipped from V and 3 bases from J, the junction kept 8 bases outside the gene matches. The length of the CDR3 is 15 residues. CDR1 and CDR2 (germline): LNHDA, SQIVND (reference sequence). The CDR3, as DNA: TGTGCCAGTAGCGGACAGGGGAGGTTGTACACTGAAGCTTTCTTT. It specifies CASSGQGRLYTEAFF.

Of note for this clonotype: One base away lies a much larger clone, so this may be a sequencing read error. The J gene is TRBJ2-3, the V gene TRBV7-8, with D possibly matching TRBD2 (5 bases). The CDR3 spans 14 residues. Between the trimmed V and J ends, which lost 5 bases and 5 bases, there was a span of 14 bases. Germline V lookup: CDR1 SGHVS, CDR2 FQNEAQ. The CDR3 DNA follows: TGTGCCAGCAGCAAGAGACTAACCCAAGATACGCAGTATTTT. As protein: CASSKRLTQDTQYF. Drawing the rest from reference TRBV7-8 and TRBJ2-3, the complete variable domain is GAGVSQSPRYKVAKRGQDVALRCDPISGHVSLFWYQQALGQGPEFLTYFQNEAQLDKSGLPSDRFFAERPEGSVSTLKIQRTQQEDSAVYLCASSKRLTQDTQYFGPGTRLTVL.

The table lists this clonotype with a few counts. This CDR3 reads CASSDRGTTDTQYF. The CDR3 DNA reads as TGTGCCAGCAGCGACAGGGGGACCACAGATACGCAGTATTTT. The chain recombines TRBV7-9 with TRBJ2-3; 9 nucleotides agree with TRBD1. This CDR3 spans 14 amino acids. With V trimmed by 5 bases and J by 2 bases, 2 bases remained unmatched. Germline V gives CDR1 SEHNR, CDR2 FQNEAQ (reference sequence).

This clonotype was seen more than once but under ten times. The rearrangement joins TRBV14 to TRBJ2-5; 8 nucleotides match TRBD2. CDR1 and CDR2 (germline): SGHDN, FVKESK. There are 14 residues in the CDR3. J lost 5 bases, V lost 4 bases, and 6 bases had no gene match. The CDR3: CASSLRQREETQYF. The DNA of the CDR3 is TGTGCCAGCAGCCTAAGACAGCGGGAGGAGACCCAGTACTTC. The full variable domain, completed using reference TRBV14 and TRBJ2-5, is EAGVTQFPSHSVIEKGQTVTLRCDPISGHDNLYWYRRVMGKEIKFLLHFVKESKQDESGMPNNRFLAERTGGTYSTLKVQPAELEDSGVYFCASSLRQREETQYFGPGTRLLVL.

This chain uses TRBV12-3 or TRBV12-4 with TRBJ1-5; no definite D call. V lost 3 bases, J lost 4 bases, and 7 bases lay in between. The CDR3 is 13 residues long. This CDR3 is CASSFERNQPQHF. For the CDR3, the DNA is TGTGCCAGCAGTTTTGAAAGAAATCAGCCCCAGCATTTT.

This clonotype was detected ten times or more. This chain's CDR3 is CASSLSTGSGEQFF. CDR3 bases: TGCGCCAGCAGCTTGTCCACGGGGTCCGGTGAGCAGTTCTTC. The V call is TRBV5-1, the J call TRBJ2-1; D is possibly TRBD2 (5 bases). V was pared by 1 base and J by 9 bases, with 14 bases between. CDR1 is SGHRS, CDR2 YFSETQ, per germline. CDR3 length: 14 residues.

The chain recombines TRBV3-1 with TRBJ2-4; D is possibly TRBD2 (6 bases). CDR1 is LGHDT and CDR2 is YNNKEL in the germline V gene (reference sequence). Trimming stripped 1 base from V and 1 base from J, with 11 bases between. CDR3 length: 16 amino acids. In DNA form, the CDR3 reads TGTGCCAGCAGCCAAGGCACGGGAGTGGCCAAAAACATTCAGTACTTC. Translated: CASSQGTGVAKNIQYF. The full variable domain, completed using reference TRBV3-1 and TRBJ2-4, is DTAVSQTPKYLVTQMGNDKSIKCEQNLGHDTMYWYKQDSKKFLKIMFSYNNKELIINETVPNRFSPKSPDKAHLNLHINSLELGDSAVYFCASSQGTGVAKNIQYFGAGTRLSVL.

The gene calls are TRBV5-1 and TRBJ2-3, with D hard to call. Germline V CDR1 and CDR2: SGHRS, YFSETQ. The V gene lost 4 bases and the J gene lost 1 base, with 13 bases spanning the gap. This CDR3 contains 15 residues. The CDR3, as DNA: TGCGCCAGCAGCCGTCGACTGTCCGGCACAGATACGCAGTATTTT. Amino acid sequence: CASSRRLSGTDTQYF.

This clonotype occurred many times. This CDR3 is CASSLNRRTEETQYF. The CDR3 DNA follows: TGTGCCAGCAGCTTAAACAGGAGGACAGAAGAGACCCAGTACTTC. The chain employs TRBV7-9 and TRBJ2-5; weak D call: TRBD1 (6 bases). CDR3 length: 15 residues. From germline, CDR1 is SEHNR and CDR2 FQNEAQ (reference sequence). The germline V and J ends were trimmed by 2 bases and 3 bases, with 13 bases remaining between them. The full variable domain, in which reference TRBV7-9 and TRBJ2-5 provide the parts outside the CDR3, is DTGVSQNPRHKITKRGQNVTFRCDPISEHNRLYWYRQTLGQGPEFLTYFQNEAQLEKSRLLSDRFSAERPKGSFSTLEIQRTEQGDSAMYLCASSLNRRTEETQYFGPGTRLLVL.

This clonotype has at least ten counts. The junction differs from germline at one of its ends, possibly a read error. The chain joins TRBV20-1 to TRBJ2-1; D uncertain. CDR3 length equals 11 residues. CDR1 and CDR2 from the germline V gene are DFQATT and SNEGSKA (reference sequence). DNA of the CDR3: TGCAGTGCTCAGTCCTATAATGAGCAGTTCTTC. It yields the protein CSAQSYNEQFF.

For the CDR3, the DNA is TGCGCCAGCGGGGATCAGGGACCGGGAAACACCATATATTTT. Protein sequence: CASGDQGPGNTIYF. The chain joins TRBV10-2 to TRBJ1-3; possibly TRBD1 for D (5 bases). The CDR3 covers 14 residues. Germline CDR1 is WSHSY and CDR2 is SAAADI. Trimming left V 8 bases short and J 4 bases short, with 15 bases between.

The chain employs TRBV20-1 and TRBJ1-4; D is undetermined. Deletions cut 5 bases from V and 1 base from J, with 14 bases between. Germline loops: CDR1 DFQATT, CDR2 SNEGSKA (reference sequence). The length of the CDR3 is 15 residues. The CDR3: CSARDFKGTNEKLFF. The DNA of the CDR3 is TGCAGTGCTCGTGACTTCAAGGGAACTAATGAAAAACTGTTTTTT.

This clonotype came up many times. The genes are TRBV27 and TRBJ2-1; D ambiguous. V was clipped by 5 bases and J by 10 bases, with 15 bases between them. Germline CDR1 and CDR2: MNHEY and SMNVEV (reference sequence). The length of the CDR3 is 13 residues. The CDR3 here is CASSLGLGREQFF. CDR3 nucleotides: TGTGCCAGCAGTCTCGGCCTCGGTAGGGAGCAGTTCTTC.

In this sample, this clonotype turned up a few times. The chain carries TRBV24-1 and TRBJ1-5; no clear D. Germline V gene lookup returns CDR1 KGHDR and CDR2 SFDVKD. This CDR3 is 14 amino acids long. Trimming stripped 3 bases from V and 5 bases from J, with 10 bases between. CDR3 DNA sequence: TGTGCCACCAGTGATGCGAGCGGGGATCAGCCCCAGCATTTT. Protein product: CATSDASGDQPQHF.

The V gene is TRBV7-6, the J gene TRBJ1-1; D remains unclear. The CDR3 is made up of 14 amino acids. Trimming removed 6 bases from V and 1 base from J, with 12 bases in between. Germline V CDR1 and CDR2: SGHVS, FNYEAQ. DNA for the CDR3: TGTGCCAGCAGTGTTCTAAGAGGGAACACTGAAGCTTTCTTT. As protein: CASSVLRGNTEAFF.

This clonotype has a count of ten or more. CDR3 nucleotide sequence: TGTGCCAGCAGCTTGGCCGGGACAGGCTTTCTCGGGCAGTTCTTC. It codes for CASSLAGTGFLGQFF. The rearrangement uses TRBV5-5 and TRBJ2-1, with 8 bases matching TRBD1. Germline V gene sequence: CDR1 SGHKS, CDR2 YYEKEE (reference sequence). The junction had 11 bases not matched to a gene; V was cut back by 0 bases and J by 12 bases. This CDR3 spans 15 amino acids.

This clonotype appeared many times. The rearrangement uses TRBV15 and TRBJ2-1; TRBD2 aligns across 9 bases. V shed 4 bases, J shed 8 bases, and the junction held 12 bases outside the gene matches. Germline V CDR1 and CDR2: LNHNV, YYDKDF (reference sequence). The CDR3 consists of 16 residues. Here the CDR3 reads CATSIFQAGGSHEQFF. CDR3 DNA: TGTGCCACCAGCATATTCCAAGCGGGAGGCAGCCATGAGCAGTTCTTC.

The chain carries TRBV7-2 and TRBJ2-7, with a possible D match to TRBD2 (6 bases). The CDR3 spans 13 residues. V shed 2 bases and J shed 3 bases, with 8 bases lying between them. Germline V lookup: CDR1 SGHTA, CDR2 FQGNSA. As DNA, the CDR3 is TGTGCCAGCAGCTTAAACGGGGGCTACGAGCAGTACTTC. Protein product: CASSLNGGYEQYF.

The chain carries TRBV21-1 and TRBJ1-3; the table's D gene call, TRBD1, was not cross checked with the DNA. TRBV21-1 is flagged as a pseudogene. The CDR3 totals 14 residues. Written as DNA, the CDR3 is TGTGCCAGCAAGCGGACAGTGTGGATGGGCACCATATATTTT. Amino acids: CASKRTVWMGTIYF.

This clonotype was picked up many times. This chain uses TRBV10-1 with TRBJ2-1; the D gene is possibly TRBD2 (6 bases). This CDR3 has 11 residues. CDR1 is WNHNN and CDR2 is SYGVQD in the germline V gene (reference sequence). With 10 bases removed from V and 14 bases from J, the gap between germline ends came to 18 bases. The CDR3 DNA sequence: TGCGCCAACCGGGACTTCTACAAGAAGTTCTTC. Protein: CANRDFYKKFF.

This clonotype was recorded many times. The gene calls are TRBV28 and TRBJ1-1; D is possibly TRBD1 (6 bases). V was shortened by 4 bases and J by 4 bases, with 13 bases between the two germline ends. This CDR3 has 14 amino acids. In germline, CDR1 is MDHEN, CDR2 SYDVKM. The CDR3 spells CASSSGQGGTEAFF. CDR3 coding DNA: TGTGCCAGCAGTTCGGGTCAAGGGGGCACTGAAGCTTTCTTT.

This clonotype was observed a few times. The genes are TRBV12-3 or TRBV12-4 and TRBJ2-2; the match to TRBD1 covers 8 bases. V shed 4 bases, J shed 5 bases, and the junction held 12 bases outside the gene matches. There are 17 residues in the CDR3. The CDR3, as DNA: TGTGCCAGCAGTTCCCACGCGACAGGGGCGGGTACCGGGGAGCTGTTTTTT. Amino acids: CASSSHATGAGTGELFF.